Detailed here is one T cell receptor beta chain. Its antigen remains unknown. This CDR3 is built from 14 residues. Germline lookup yields CDR1 MNHEY and CDR2 SMNVEV (reference sequence). Losses at the gene ends were 8 bases for V and 9 bases for J; bases not matched to a gene: 6. This PCR relied on a set of 60 Vbeta primers and 13 Jbeta primers. Clones were read by immunoSEQ multiplex PCR, and TCRdb kept only the in-frame ones, dropping some. The sample holds some 120,000 clones; roughly 83% are singletons and the top ten take roughly 4.3%. This record comes from a study of cytomegalovirus exposure and HLA in healthy donors. Donors counted as nominally healthy when sampled, yet unrecorded immune exposures were likely. Study outcomes and limitations: TCR association rates varied by HLA locus in a later analysis, with DRB1 highest and HLA-C lowest.

The chain employs TRBV27 and TRBJ1-6, with 11 bases that match TRBD1. The material sequenced was PBMCs. The sequence derives from a man between 25 and 39 years old in good health and CMV-seropositive. The CDR3 region has the DNA TGTGCCAGCGCCGGACAGGGGGCGCGTTCACCCCTCCACTTT. As protein: CASAGQGARSPLHF.